The 6 T cell receptor beta chains in this list originate from one sample, sequenced in a study of cytomegalovirus exposure and HLA in healthy donors. Assay used: immunoSEQ multiplex PCR; TCRdb lists only in-frame clones, some missing. In the table there are some 170,000 clones, 85% to 90% of which are singletons. The sequencing input was PBMCs. These receptors came from a man in his late teens or twenties in good health and CMV-seropositive.

The chain combines TRBV6-5 with TRBJ2-7, with 9 bases matching TRBD2. V dropped 7 bases and J dropped 2; count of bases not matched to a gene: 6. Germline V lookup: CDR1 MNHEY, CDR2 SVGAGI. The length of the CDR3 is 14 residues. The CDR3 reads CASKRLAGTYEQYF. CDR3 DNA sequence: TGTGCCAGCAAGCGGCTAGCGGGAACCTACGAGCAGTACTTC.

The V and J genes are TRBV23-1 and TRBJ1-1; 9 bases are shared with TRBD1. TRBV23-1 falls under the ORF class, with uncertain function. The V segment lost 3 bases and the J segment 4 bases; nucleotides outside the gene matches: 21. This CDR3 contains 20 residues. CDR3 coding DNA: TGCGCCAGCAGTCATAAGGGTTACCCCATGACCGGGACAGGGACCACTGAAGCTTTCTTT. It codes for CASSHKGYPMTGTGTTEAFF.

V is TRBV29-1 and J is TRBJ2-1, with 8 bases fitting TRBD1. V lost 4 bases, J lost 1 base, and 0 bases stayed unmatched. The CDR3 spans 13 residues. In germline, CDR1 is SQVTM, CDR2 ANQGSEA. The CDR3 region is CSVGQGSYNEQFF. The CDR3 coding sequence is TGCAGCGTTGGACAGGGGTCCTACAATGAGCAGTTCTTC.

The V call is TRBV30, the J call TRBJ2-1; D remains ambiguous. This CDR3 is built from 11 residues. From germline, CDR1 is GTSNPN and CDR2 SVGIG (reference sequence). Trimming shortened V by 0 bases and J by 7 bases, and 4 bases separated the two germline ends. CDR3 sequence (DNA): TGTGCCTGGAGTGTACTAAATGAGCAGTTCTTC. Residues: CAWSVLNEQFF.

The V gene is TRBV10-3, the J gene TRBJ1-1; possible D gene TRBD1, 5 bases. The germline V and J ends were trimmed by 4 bases and 3 bases, with 12 bases remaining between them. The CDR3 totals 14 residues. The germline CDR1 and CDR2 sequences are ENHRY and SYGVKD. CDR3 coding DNA: TGTGCCATCAGTGTTGGACAAGGGTACACTGAAGCTTTCTTT. Amino acids: CAISVGQGYTEAFF.

For the CDR3, the DNA is TGCAGCGTTGAAGAGGCAGCGGCAGATACGCAGTATTTT. Amino acids: CSVEEAAADTQYF. V usage is TRBV29-1 and J usage is TRBJ2-3; D may be TRBD2 (5 bases). The CDR3 is 13 residues long. Germline V gene sequence: CDR1 SQVTM, CDR2 ANQGSEA. V was cut by 0 bases and J by 4 bases, with 8 bases left in between.